This T cell receptor beta chain was identified during a study of blood T cells in healthy people across ages. V was shortened by 0 bases and J by 7 bases, with 7 bases between the two germline ends. Per the germline V gene, CDR1 is MNHEY and CDR2 is SVGAGI. The CDR3 has 13 residues. Primed by a sample-barcoded 5' primer and a J-beta primer mix, a second PCR proceeded for 7 to 11 cycles. TCRdb processed the 5' RACE reads anew with MiXCR; each CDR3 protein has one entry. In the table there are approximately 810,000 distinct CDR3 sequences, 25% to 30% of which are singletons. This clonotype originated in a woman older than 75 in good health. V and J are TRBV6-5 and TRBJ2-1; D gene uncertain. What was sequenced was blood. The CDR3: CASSYSVGNEQFF. The CDR3, as DNA: TGTGCCAGCAGTTACTCAGTCGGTAATGAGCAGTTCTTC.